This passage covers 31 T cell receptor beta chains from one sample sequenced in a study of blood T cell repertoires in COVID-19 (dated by TCRdb to about 2020). The library was built by means of the immunoSEQ multiplex PCR assay. TCRdb took this table from immuneACCESS and kept in-frame rearrangements with V and J called. Such tables lack part of the clones; where checked against another copy, unresolved V genes explain under half of the gap, and the rest is unexplained. The sample table holds around 250,000 clones, of which about 85% were seen once. The top ten clones comprise roughly 1.9% of the sample. The sequencing input was peripheral blood. Every receptor here comes from a man aged 30-40 years who had recovered from COVID-19.

V gene TRBV5-1 combines with J gene TRBJ2-1; 10 nucleotides match TRBD2. Germline V gene data show CDR1 as SGHRS and CDR2 as YFSETQ. V lost 4 bases, J lost 8 bases, and 9 bases stayed unmatched. The CDR3 consists of 15 residues. The CDR3 nucleotides read TGCGCCAGCAGCAATGAGCGGGGGGGCCTAGATGAGCAGTTCTTC. This sequence encodes CASSNERGGLDEQFF. Based on the CDR3 plus reference TRBV5-1 and TRBJ2-1, the full variable domain is KAGVTQTPRYLIKTRGQQVTLSCSPISGHRSVSWYQQTPGQGLQFLFEYFSETQRNKGNFPGRFSGRQFSNSRSEMNVSTLELGDSALYLCASSNERGGLDEQFFGPGTRLTVL.

CDR3 sequence (DNA): TGTGCCACCAGCCGGGGGAACACCGGGGAGCTGTTTTTT. Translating gives CATSRGNTGELFF. V usage is TRBV24-1 and J usage is TRBJ2-2; D is perhaps TRBD2 (5 bases). Trimming took 7 bases from V and 1 from J, leaving 6 bases between them. The CDR3 contains 13 residues. The germline V gene encodes CDR1 KGHDR and CDR2 SFDVKD.

The chain employs TRBV6-5 and TRBJ2-7; 7 nucleotides line up with TRBD2. This CDR3 has 15 amino acids. V trimming: 7 bases; J trimming: 1 base; junction bases outside the gene matches: 10. Germline V gives CDR1 MNHEY, CDR2 SVGAGI. CDR3 in amino acids: CASIHGASGSYEQYV. DNA of the CDR3: TGTGCCAGCATACATGGGGCTAGCGGATCCTACGAGCAGTACGTC.

This clone was observed many times. The chain couples TRBV21-1 to TRBJ2-3; the tabulated D call, TRBD2, remains unverified against the DNA. TRBV21-1 is flagged as a pseudogene. This CDR3 region has 18 residues. The CDR3 sequence: CASSKPLRGGASTDTQYF. CDR3 DNA sequence: TGTGCCAGCAGCAAACCGTTGAGGGGGGGGGCGAGCACAGATACGCAGTATTTT.

The chain links TRBV13 to TRBJ2-7, with D tentatively TRBD2 (5 bases). The V gene lost 4 bases and the J gene lost 3 bases, with 13 bases spanning the gap. Germline loops: CDR1 PRHDT, CDR2 FYEKMQ (reference sequence). The CDR3 is made up of 14 amino acids. Here the CDR3 DNA reads TGTGCCAGCAGCTACACAGCGGACGGCTACGAGCAGTACGTC. As protein: CASSYTADGYEQYV.

The chain joins TRBV7-9 to TRBJ2-7; D possibly corresponds to TRBD1 (5 bases). This CDR3 spans 14 amino acids. Trimming stripped 6 bases from V and 0 bases from J, with 12 bases between. Germline CDR1 is SEHNR and CDR2 is FQNEAQ (reference sequence). DNA of the CDR3: TGTGCCAGCAGTTTAACTCAGGGCTCCTACGAGCAGTACGTC. Its translation is CASSLTQGSYEQYV.

V usage is TRBV6-1 and J usage is TRBJ2-5, with TRBD2 as a possible D gene (6 bases). Germline V CDR1 and CDR2: MNHNS, SASEGT. V lost 2 bases and J lost 0, with 10 bases in between. This CDR3 is 15 amino acids long. The CDR3 DNA reads as TGTGCCAGCAGTGAATTCGGCGGGGACCAAGAGACCCAGTACTTC. Translation gives CASSEFGGDQETQYF.

This clone was observed a single time. V usage is TRBV3-1 (or the pseudogene TRBV3-2) and J usage is TRBJ2-2, with 7 bases identical to TRBD1. V was clipped by 4 bases and J by 0 bases; unmatched bases: 2. The CDR3 has 15 residues. The V gene's germline CDR1 is LGHDT and CDR2 YNNKEL (reference sequence). CDR3 in DNA: TGTGCCAGCAGCCTCGGGACAGCGAACACCGGGGAGCTGTTTTTT. The encoded protein is CASSLGTANTGELFF.

The J gene is TRBJ1-1, the V gene TRBV7-9; D remains ambiguous. Germline CDR1 and CDR2: SEHNR and FQNEAQ (reference sequence). The CDR3 contains 11 residues. V dropped 1 base and J dropped 7 bases, with 4 bases sitting between them. CDR3 sequence: CASSLVSEAFF. For the CDR3, the DNA is TGTGCCAGCAGCTTAGTTAGTGAAGCTTTCTTT.

The chain joins TRBV2 to TRBJ1-2; D unresolved. Germline values: CDR1 SNHLY, CDR2 FYNNEI. Trimming removed 7 bases from V and 4 bases from J, with 19 bases in between. This CDR3 spans 15 amino acids. The CDR3, as DNA: TGTGCCAGCAAATCGTTCTTCGTGTCTCTCTATGGCTACACCTTC. It translates to CASKSFFVSLYGYTF.

This chain uses TRBV7-9 with TRBJ1-5; maybe TRBD1 (5 bases). Germline lookup yields CDR1 SEHNR and CDR2 FQNEAQ (reference sequence). The CDR3 spans 13 residues. V was shortened by 5 bases and J by 8 bases, with 13 bases between the two germline ends. DNA for the CDR3: TGTGCCAGCAGCGCCCGGGGGTCGGAGCCCCAGCATTTT. Protein sequence: CASSARGSEPQHF.

The rearrangement uses TRBV5-1 and TRBJ2-3; 8 nucleotides line up with TRBD2. CDR3 size: 16 residues. Trimming cost V 4 bases and J 0 bases; bases outside gene matches: 7. Germline V gene sequence: CDR1 SGHRS, CDR2 YFSETQ. CDR3 loop: CASSNAGGASTDTQYF. DNA of the CDR3: TGCGCCAGCAGCAACGCGGGGGGCGCTAGCACAGATACGCAGTATTTT. The variable domain in full, with the rest retrieved from reference TRBV5-1 and TRBJ2-3, is KAGVTQTPRYLIKTRGQQVTLSCSPISGHRSVSWYQQTPGQGLQFLFEYFSETQRNKGNFPGRFSGRQFSNSRSEMNVSTLELGDSALYLCASSNAGGASTDTQYFGPGTRLTVL.

The chain has TRBV1 and TRBJ1-1; TRBD1 is the table's D call and was not checked against the DNA. TRBV1 is a listed pseudogene. The CDR3 is 15 residues long. The CDR3 protein is CTSSQEYRQGTEAFF. CDR3 DNA: TGCACCAGCAGCCAAGAGTACCGACAGGGCACTGAAGCTTTCTTT.

This chain connects TRBV10-3 to TRBJ2-7; the match to TRBD1 covers 8 bases. J lost 3 bases, V lost 7 bases, and 8 bases had no gene match. Per germline, CDR1 ENHRY and CDR2 SYGVKD. The CDR3 runs to 14 residues. The CDR3: CAINGGTGNYEQYF. The CDR3, as DNA: TGTGCCATCAATGGTGGGACAGGAAACTACGAGCAGTACTTC.

The gene calls are TRBV3-1 (or the pseudogene TRBV3-2) and TRBJ2-5, with 9 bases fitting TRBD2. This CDR3 has 17 residues. CDR1 is LGHDT and CDR2 is YNNKEL in the germline V gene (reference sequence). V lost 2 bases and J lost 4; bases outside the gene matches: 11. In DNA form, the CDR3 reads TGTGCCAGCAGCCAAACCTCCACCGGGACTAGCCCAGAGACCCAGTACTTC. It is translated as CASSQTSTGTSPETQYF.

The chain recombines TRBV18 with TRBJ1-4; D is uncertain. The CDR3 has 13 amino acids. Per the germline V gene, CDR1 is KGHSH and CDR2 is LQKENI. The V end lost 10 bases, the J end lost 7 bases, and 16 bases lay between the germline ends. The CDR3 DNA sequence: TGTGCCACCCAGTCGGGAGGCGGTGAAAAACTGTTTTTT. Protein: CATQSGGGEKLFF.

The chain carries TRBV5-6 and TRBJ1-5; D gene uncertain. CDR3 length: 16 amino acids. With 3 bases removed from V and 5 bases from J, the gap between germline ends came to 18 bases. The V gene's germline CDR1 is SGHDT and CDR2 YYEEEE. CDR3: CASSSSGLGLDQPQHF. CDR3 in DNA: TGTGCCAGCAGCTCCTCGGGATTAGGGCTTGATCAGCCCCAGCATTTT.

This chain joins TRBV27 and TRBJ2-1, with D possibly being TRBD1 (6 bases). This CDR3 region has 14 residues. The V and J ends lost 6 bases and 4 bases respectively, with 13 bases between them. Germline V gene lookup returns CDR1 MNHEY and CDR2 SMNVEV (reference sequence). This CDR3 reads CASSLKGTYNEQFF. The CDR3 bases are TGTGCCAGCAGCCTAAAAGGGACATACAATGAGCAGTTCTTC.

V is TRBV28 and J is TRBJ2-2, with 10 bases identical to TRBD1. In germline, CDR1 is MDHEN, CDR2 SYDVKM. J was trimmed by 3 bases and V by 7 bases; bases with no gene match: 8. The CDR3 loop spans 16 amino acids. CDR3 in DNA: TGTGCCAGCACTCCGACCGGGACAGGGGACACCGGGGAGCTGTTTTTT. Amino acid sequence: CASTPTGTGDTGELFF.

This clone was counted only a few times. The chain joins TRBV19 to TRBJ2-2; a possible D gene is TRBD2 (5 bases). The CDR3 runs to 14 residues. V lost 1 base, J lost 6 bases, and 9 bases lay in between. CDR1 and CDR2 (germline): LNHDA, SQIVND (reference sequence). This CDR3 is CASSIGKAAGELFF. DNA for the CDR3: TGTGCCAGTAGTATAGGTAAAGCGGCCGGGGAGCTGTTTTTT.

This clone has more than one count but fewer than ten. The chain joins TRBV20-1 to TRBJ1-1; 8 nucleotides line up with TRBD1. The CDR3 length is 10 residues. Germline V gene lookup returns CDR1 DFQATT and CDR2 SNEGSKA (reference sequence). Losses at the gene ends were 6 bases for V and 8 bases for J; bases not matched to a gene: 2. This chain's CDR3 is CSAGQGEAFF. As DNA, the CDR3 is TGCAGTGCCGGACAGGGAGAAGCTTTCTTT.

This chain uses TRBV7-3 with TRBJ1-4; D gene unclear. CDR1 SGHTA and CDR2 FQGTGA come from the germline V gene. CDR3 size: 12 residues. Between the trimmed V and J ends, which lost 5 bases and 4 bases, there was a span of 5 bases. The CDR3 reads CASSPYNEKLFF. For the CDR3, the DNA is TGTGCCAGCAGCCCTTATAATGAAAAACTGTTTTTT. Supplemented by reference TRBV7-3 and TRBJ1-4, the full variable domain reads GAGVSQTPSNKVTEKGKYVELRCDPISGHTALYWYRQSLGQGPEFLIYFQGTGAADDSGLPNDRFFAVRPEGSVSTLKIQRTERGDSAVYLCASSPYNEKLFFGSGTQLSVL.

The chain carries TRBV5-1 and TRBJ2-7; 7 nucleotides line up with TRBD1. Losses at the gene ends were 4 bases for V and 2 bases for J; bases not matched to a gene: 3. The CDR3 totals 13 residues. Germline V gene lookup returns CDR1 SGHRS and CDR2 YFSETQ. The CDR3 DNA sequence: TGCGCCAGCAGCCGCGGACAGGCCTACGAGCAGTACTTC. Amino acid sequence: CASSRGQAYEQYF.

V is TRBV21-1 and J is TRBJ2-3; TRBD2, as called in the table, went unchecked against the DNA. TRBV21-1 is labeled a pseudogene. The CDR3 length is 17 residues. In nucleotides, the CDR3 is TGTGCCAGCAGCAAAATTCGGGCTAGCCCCCTCACAGATACGCAGTATTTT. Amino acid sequence: CASSKIRASPLTDTQYF.

The chain recombines TRBV6-5 with TRBJ1-1; 8 nucleotides match TRBD1. Germline V gene lookup returns CDR1 MNHEY and CDR2 SVGAGI. V was pared by 7 bases and J by 5 bases, with 12 bases of the junction left unmatched. The CDR3 has 15 amino acids. The CDR3 DNA reads TGTGCCAGCACTCCGGCGGCAGGGGGCCAAACTGAAGCTTTCTTT. Encoded protein: CASTPAAGGQTEAFF.

The chain employs TRBV6-4 and TRBJ1-5; the match to TRBD1 covers 9 bases. Germline V gene sequence: CDR1 MRHNA, CDR2 SNTAGT. The junction had 14 bases not matched to a gene; V was cut back by 10 bases and J by 7 bases. The CDR3 has 15 amino acids. The CDR3 nucleotides read TGTGCCAACTGGGACAGGGCCGCGTTCGGGCAGCCCCAGCATTTT. This translates into CANWDRAAFGQPQHF.

Only one count was recorded for this clone. V gene TRBV12-3 or TRBV12-4 combines with J gene TRBJ1-3; no reliable D call. Trimming left V 2 bases short and J 6 bases short, with 5 bases between. The CDR3 runs 12 residues. CDR3 nucleotide sequence: TGTGCCAGCAGTTTACTTCTAAACACCATATATTTT. Its protein is CASSLLLNTIYF.

This chain uses TRBV18 with TRBJ1-4; D is ambiguous. This CDR3 is 17 amino acids long. Germline values: CDR1 KGHSH, CDR2 LQKENI. V was trimmed by 3 bases and J by 5 bases, leaving 19 bases between them. CDR3 DNA sequence: TGTGCCAGCTCACCCCCGGTGACTGAAGTTGAGAATGAAAAACTGTTTTTT. Encoded protein: CASSPPVTEVENEKLFF. The full variable domain, its missing parts supplied by reference TRBV18 and TRBJ1-4, is NAGVMQNPRHLVRRRGQEARLRCSPMKGHSHVYWYRQLPEEGLKFMVYLQKENIIDESGMPKERFSAEFPKEGPSILRIQQVVRGDSAAYFCASSPPVTEVENEKLFFGSGTQLSVL.

A few counts support this clone. This chain connects TRBV19 to TRBJ1-5, with 8 bases lining up with TRBD1. The V gene's germline CDR1 is LNHDA and CDR2 SQIVND (reference sequence). Trimming took 3 bases from V and 6 from J; bases not matched to a gene: 7. This CDR3 has 15 amino acids. CDR3 in DNA: TGTGCCAGTAGTATCTATCAGGGGGCAAGTCAGCCCCAGCATTTT. As protein: CASSIYQGASQPQHF. The full variable domain, its missing parts supplied by reference TRBV19 and TRBJ1-5, is DGGITQSPKYLFRKEGQNVTLSCEQNLNHDAMYWYRQDPGQGLRLIYYSQIVNDFQKGDIAEGYSVSREKKESFPLTVTSAQKNPTAFYLCASSIYQGASQPQHFGDGTRLSIL.

The J gene is TRBJ1-5, the V gene TRBV7-6, with D possibly being TRBD1 (5 bases). Trimming removed 5 bases at V and 4 bases at J, with 12 bases between. The length of the CDR3 is 14 residues. From germline, CDR1 is SGHVS and CDR2 FNYEAQ. The CDR3 sequence is CASSAGPGNQPQHF. The CDR3 DNA is TGTGCCAGCAGCGCAGGGCCAGGAAATCAGCCCCAGCATTTT. The complete variable domain, with remaining parts taken from reference TRBV7-6 and TRBJ1-5, reads GAGVSQSPRYKVTKRGQDVALRCDPISGHVSLYWYRQALGQGPEFLTYFNYEAQQDKSGLPNDRFSAERPEGSISTLTIQRTEQRDSAMYRCASSAGPGNQPQHFGDGTRLSIL.

This rearrangement joins TRBV2 to TRBJ1-2, with D possibly being TRBD1 (5 bases). Germline assignment: CDR1 SNHLY and CDR2 FYNNEI. Between the trimmed V and J ends, which lost 6 bases and 7 bases, there was a span of 21 bases. This CDR3 has 15 residues. DNA for the CDR3: TGTGCCAGCAGACAGCGAACAGGCCGGGCCGGTGGCTACACCTTC. It is translated as CASRQRTGRAGGYTF. Combining the CDR3 with reference TRBV2 and TRBJ1-2 gives the whole variable domain EPEVTQTPSHQVTQMGQEVILRCVPISNHLYFYWYRQILGQKVEFLVSFYNNEISEKSEIFDDQFSVERPDGSNFTLKIRSTKLEDSAMYFCASRQRTGRAGGYTFGSGTRLTVV.